This is a list of T cell receptor beta chains from one sample in a study of blood T cell repertoires in COVID-19. TCRdb's table, derived via immunoSEQ multiplex PCR, lists solely in-frame clones and lacks some. Among about 170,000 clones, approximately 82% were seen once, and the ten largest hold less than 4%. Sample: PBMCs or T cells enriched from blood (not recorded which). The origin of the receptors is a woman in her forties or fifties in a cohort exposed to, infected with or recovered from COVID-19 (not recorded which). CDR3s include the opening cysteine and the closing phenylalanine or tryptophan. Fields, in order: V gene, clone size, J gene, D gene, CDR3 DNA, CDR3 protein. The D gene is left open where the match is weak. For some rows the clone size is stated as once, few or many, or as a class when expanded; others skip it.

V gene: TRBV19
clone size: once
J gene: TRBJ2-1
D gene: TRBD2
CDR3 DNA: TGTGCCAGTAGTCTACTAGCGGGAGGAACAGGTGAGCAGTTCTTC
CDR3 protein: CASSLLAGGTGEQFF

V gene: TRBV2
clone size: -
J gene: TRBJ1-1
D gene: TRBD1
CDR3 DNA: TGTGCCAGCAGTTTCCAGGGGGCGACTGAAGCTTTCTTT
CDR3 protein: CASSFQGATEAFF

V gene: TRBV18
clone size: -
J gene: TRBJ2-7
D gene: -
CDR3 DNA: TGTGCCAGCTCACGGGTCCGGGACACAGCCTACGAGCAGTACTTC
CDR3 protein: CASSRVRDTAYEQYF

V gene: TRBV19
clone size: -
J gene: TRBJ2-2
D gene: TRBD2
CDR3 DNA: TGTGCCAGTAGGGGACTAGCGGGAGTGATCGGGGAGCTGTTTTTT
CDR3 protein: CASRGLAGVIGELFF

V gene: TRBV27
clone size: -
J gene: TRBJ1-2
D gene: TRBD1
CDR3 DNA: TGTGCCAGCAGCGTCACAGGGGACTATGGCTACACCTTC
CDR3 protein: CASSVTGDYGYTF

V gene: TRBV7-6
clone size: once
J gene: TRBJ2-7
D gene: -
CDR3 DNA: TGTGCCAGCAGCTTAGAAGACAGTGGGGTTGATGGCGAGCAGTACTTC
CDR3 protein: CASSLEDSGVDGEQYF

V gene: TRBV25-1
clone size: -
J gene: TRBJ1-1
D gene: TRBD1
CDR3 DNA: TGTGCCAGCAGGCAGACAGGGTTCGCCACTGAAGCTTTCTTT
CDR3 protein: CASRQTGFATEAFF

V gene: TRBV11-3
clone size: -
J gene: TRBJ1-6
D gene: -
CDR3 DNA: TGTGCCAGCAGCTTAGATCAGGGAGGGAATACGTATAATTCACCCCTCCACTTT
CDR3 protein: CASSLDQGGNTYNSPLHF

V gene: TRBV6-5
clone size: -
J gene: TRBJ1-1
D gene: TRBD1
CDR3 DNA: TGTGCCAGCAGCGAGGAAACGGGACAGGGGCTTCTATTT
CDR3 protein: CASSEETGQGLLF

V gene: TRBV10-1
clone size: -
J gene: TRBJ2-5
D gene: TRBD1
CDR3 DNA: TGCGCCAGCCCTTCCGGGACAGGGGGAGAGACCCAGTACTTC
CDR3 protein: CASPSGTGGETQYF

V gene: TRBV30
clone size: -
J gene: TRBJ2-3
D gene: -
CDR3 DNA: TGTGCCTGGAGAGGACTGGACGCCACAGATACGCAGTATTTT
CDR3 protein: CAWRGLDATDTQYF

V gene: TRBV19
clone size: -
J gene: TRBJ1-1
D gene: -
CDR3 DNA: TGTGGGAGTGGGGCCACCAACACTGAAGCTTTCTTT
CDR3 protein: CGSGATNTEAFF

V gene: TRBV9
clone size: once
J gene: TRBJ1-2
D gene: -
CDR3 DNA: TGTGCCAGCAGCGCTGGGGGGGGGTATGGCTACACCTTC
CDR3 protein: CASSAGGGYGYTF

V gene: TRBV28
clone size: -
J gene: TRBJ2-7
D gene: -
CDR3 DNA: TGTGCCAGCAGTTCGGTTGCAGGAGGCCACGAGCAGTACTTC
CDR3 protein: CASSSVAGGHEQYF

V gene: TRBV24-1
clone size: -
J gene: TRBJ2-1
D gene: TRBD2
CDR3 DNA: TGTGCCACCAGTGATGTGAGGGAGGGCCTTGGTGAGCAGTTCTTC
CDR3 protein: CATSDVREGLGEQFF

V gene: TRBV11-2
clone size: -
J gene: TRBJ2-1
D gene: -
CDR3 DNA: TGTGCCAGCAGCTCACGGGTCTACAATGAGCAGTTCTTC
CDR3 protein: CASSSRVYNEQFF

V gene: TRBV19
clone size: -
J gene: TRBJ1-5
D gene: -
CDR3 DNA: TGTGCCAGTCTCACACCCGGCCAGGGAGGACAGCCCCAGCATTTT
CDR3 protein: CASLTPGQGGQPQHF

V gene: TRBV3-1/TRBV3-2
clone size: few
J gene: TRBJ1-1
D gene: TRBD1
CDR3 DNA: TGTGCCAGCAGCCAAGCCTCGACAGGGTACACTGAAGCTTTCTTT
CDR3 protein: CASSQASTGYTEAFF

V gene: TRBV27
clone size: once
J gene: TRBJ1-1
D gene: TRBD1
CDR3 DNA: TGTGCCAGCAGTGGGACAGGTTACTTCATGAACACTGAAGCTTTCTTT
CDR3 protein: CASSGTGYFMNTEAFF

V gene: TRBV7-2
clone size: -
J gene: TRBJ2-7
D gene: TRBD1
CDR3 DNA: TGTGCCAGCAGCTCCGGACAGGGACCTTACGAGCAGTACTTC
CDR3 protein: CASSSGQGPYEQYF

V gene: TRBV7-9
clone size: -
J gene: TRBJ1-4
D gene: -
CDR3 DNA: TGTGCCAGCAGCCCCCCTACTAATGAAAAACTGTTTTTT
CDR3 protein: CASSPPTNEKLFF

V gene: TRBV5-4
clone size: -
J gene: TRBJ2-7
D gene: -
CDR3 DNA: TGTGCCAGCAGCTTGGGATCGGGGTTCTCCTACGAGCAGTACTTC
CDR3 protein: CASSLGSGFSYEQYF

V gene: TRBV6-5
clone size: -
J gene: TRBJ1-2
D gene: TRBD1
CDR3 DNA: TGTGCCAGCAAGACCGGGACAGGGTTTTGGGGCTACACCTTC
CDR3 protein: CASKTGTGFWGYTF

V gene: TRBV28
clone size: many
J gene: TRBJ2-5
D gene: -
CDR3 DNA: TGTGCCAGCAGAGAACAGGGAAGAGAGACCCAGTACTTC
CDR3 protein: CASREQGRETQYF

V gene: TRBV20-1
clone size: -
J gene: TRBJ1-5
D gene: -
CDR3 DNA: TGCAGTGCTAGTGAGGGAGGGTTGCCCCAGCATTTT
CDR3 protein: CSASEGGLPQHF

V gene: TRBV11-2
clone size: -
J gene: TRBJ2-7
D gene: -
CDR3 DNA: TGTGCCAGCAGCCGGACAGTTCTTACAGGGGAGCAGTACTTC
CDR3 protein: CASSRTVLTGEQYF

V gene: TRBV19
clone size: -
J gene: TRBJ1-4
D gene: -
CDR3 DNA: TGTGCCAGTAGTGACTTCCGATCAAAAAATGAAAAACTGTTTTTT
CDR3 protein: CASSDFRSKNEKLFF

V gene: TRBV15
clone size: few
J gene: TRBJ2-1
D gene: TRBD2
CDR3 DNA: TGTGCCACCAGCAGAGAAAGGACTAGCGGATACAATGAGCAGTTCTTC
CDR3 protein: CATSRERTSGYNEQFF

V gene: TRBV10-3
clone size: -
J gene: TRBJ2-4
D gene: -
CDR3 DNA: TGTGCCATCAGTGTTGGAGGGACAGCCAAAAACATTCAGTACTTC
CDR3 protein: CAISVGGTAKNIQYF

V gene: TRBV28
clone size: -
J gene: TRBJ2-3
D gene: -
CDR3 DNA: TGTGCCAGCAGTGGGTGGGGGGGGCGCGAAGATACGCAGTATTTT
CDR3 protein: CASSGWGGREDTQYF

V gene: TRBV25-1
clone size: -
J gene: TRBJ2-7
D gene: TRBD1
CDR3 DNA: TGTGCCAGCAGTGAATCTTTAGGGACAGCCTACGAGCAGTACTTC
CDR3 protein: CASSESLGTAYEQYF

V gene: TRBV6-5
clone size: -
J gene: TRBJ2-2
D gene: TRBD1
CDR3 DNA: TGTGCCAGCTTCCTGACAGGGACCAACACCGGGGAGCTGTTTTTT
CDR3 protein: CASFLTGTNTGELFF

V gene: TRBV14
clone size: few
J gene: TRBJ2-2
D gene: -
CDR3 DNA: TGTGCCAGCAGTAAAAAAAACACCGGGGAGCTGTTTTTT
CDR3 protein: CASSKKNTGELFF

V gene: TRBV6-5
clone size: -
J gene: TRBJ2-5
D gene: TRBD1
CDR3 DNA: TGTGCCAGCAGGGACAGGGGGAGAGTTTGGACCCAGTACTTC
CDR3 protein: CASRDRGRVWTQYF

V gene: TRBV19
clone size: few
J gene: TRBJ1-4
D gene: TRBD1
CDR3 DNA: TGTGCCAGTAGTCTCAGCAGGGGGCCGCAGGCTAATGAAAAACTGTTTTTT
CDR3 protein: CASSLSRGPQANEKLFF

V gene: TRBV28
clone size: -
J gene: TRBJ2-3
D gene: TRBD1
CDR3 DNA: TGTGCCAGCAGCGGGAGAAGAACCGGGACAGGTACATATACGCAGTATTTT
CDR3 protein: CASSGRRTGTGTYTQYF

V gene: TRBV10-3
clone size: -
J gene: TRBJ1-2
D gene: TRBD1
CDR3 DNA: TGTGCCATCAGTGATGACAGGGAATATGGCTACACCTTC
CDR3 protein: CAISDDREYGYTF

V gene: TRBV5-8
clone size: -
J gene: TRBJ2-2
D gene: -
CDR3 DNA: TGTGCCAGCCCTCGGAACAGGGCCGGAGGGGAGCTGTTTTTT
CDR3 protein: CASPRNRAGGELFF

V gene: TRBV5-1
clone size: -
J gene: TRBJ2-3
D gene: TRBD1
CDR3 DNA: TGCGCCAGCAGCACGGGACAGATAAACGGAGATACGCAGTATTTT
CDR3 protein: CASSTGQINGDTQYF

V gene: TRBV6-2/TRBV6-3
clone size: -
J gene: TRBJ1-1
D gene: -
CDR3 DNA: TGTGCCAGCAGCCCTCTAGGCAGGGGGAACACTGAAGCTTTCTTT
CDR3 protein: CASSPLGRGNTEAFF

V gene: TRBV7-2
clone size: once
J gene: TRBJ1-1
D gene: TRBD1
CDR3 DNA: TGTGCCAGCAGCAAATACAGGGGACTGAACACTGAAGCTTTCTTT
CDR3 protein: CASSKYRGLNTEAFF

V gene: TRBV19
clone size: -
J gene: TRBJ1-3
D gene: -
CDR3 DNA: TGTGCCAGTACCCTGGACATTGGAAACACCATATATTTT
CDR3 protein: CASTLDIGNTIYF

V gene: TRBV5-1
clone size: -
J gene: TRBJ2-3
D gene: -
CDR3 DNA: TGCGCCAGCAGCTTGCCCGGGGGAAACACAGATACGCAGTATTTT
CDR3 protein: CASSLPGGNTDTQYF

V gene: TRBV27
clone size: -
J gene: TRBJ2-3
D gene: TRBD1
CDR3 DNA: TGTGCCAGCAGTGACAGGGGGCCGGGAGATACGCAGTATTTT
CDR3 protein: CASSDRGPGDTQYF

V gene: TRBV2
clone size: once
J gene: TRBJ2-5
D gene: TRBD2
CDR3 DNA: TGTGCCAGCAGTCAACTAGCGGGAGGCCAAGAGACCCAGTACTTC
CDR3 protein: CASSQLAGGQETQYF

V gene: TRBV9
clone size: -
J gene: TRBJ2-3
D gene: -
CDR3 DNA: TGTGCCAGCAGCGTGGACCAGGGAGATACGCAGTATTTT
CDR3 protein: CASSVDQGDTQYF

V gene: TRBV28
clone size: once
J gene: TRBJ1-1
D gene: -
CDR3 DNA: TGTGCCAGCAGTTTTACCCCGGTGAATGAAGCTTTCTTT
CDR3 protein: CASSFTPVNEAFF

V gene: TRBV14
clone size: -
J gene: TRBJ1-1
D gene: -
CDR3 DNA: TGTGCCAGCAGCCAAGTTAACAGGGAAGCTTTCTTT
CDR3 protein: CASSQVNREAFF

V gene: TRBV10-1
clone size: -
J gene: TRBJ1-2
D gene: TRBD1
CDR3 DNA: TGCGCCAGCAGTGAGTCGCAGACAGGGAACGGCTACACCTTC
CDR3 protein: CASSESQTGNGYTF

V gene: TRBV5-6
clone size: -
J gene: TRBJ2-7
D gene: TRBD2
CDR3 DNA: TGTGCCAGCAGACGTAGCGGGGGACCCTACGAGCAGTACTTC
CDR3 protein: CASRRSGGPYEQYF

V gene: TRBV5-1
clone size: few
J gene: TRBJ2-7
D gene: TRBD2
CDR3 DNA: TGCGCCAGCAGCTCTGGGAGGGCCTACGAGCAGTACTTC
CDR3 protein: CASSSGRAYEQYF

V gene: TRBV29-1
clone size: -
J gene: TRBJ1-1
D gene: TRBD1
CDR3 DNA: TGCAGCGTCGACAGGGTGGCGGCTGAAGCTTTCTTT
CDR3 protein: CSVDRVAAEAFF

V gene: TRBV19
clone size: -
J gene: TRBJ2-2
D gene: TRBD2
CDR3 DNA: TGTGCCAGCAGGACGGGGGGACTAAGAACCGGGGAGCTGTTTTTT
CDR3 protein: CASRTGGLRTGELFF

V gene: TRBV28
clone size: -
J gene: TRBJ2-1
D gene: TRBD2
CDR3 DNA: TGTGCCAGCAGTGAGTCTAGCGGGGGTAACAATGAGCAGTTCTTC
CDR3 protein: CASSESSGGNNEQFF

V gene: TRBV7-8
clone size: -
J gene: TRBJ2-3
D gene: -
CDR3 DNA: TGTGCCAGCAGCTCTGATACGCAGTATTTT
CDR3 protein: CASSSDTQYF

V gene: TRBV2
clone size: -
J gene: TRBJ2-1
D gene: -
CDR3 DNA: TGTGCCAGCGGACTAGGGGGGGTGGATGAGCAGTTCTTC
CDR3 protein: CASGLGGVDEQFF